This passage covers 15 T cell receptor beta chains from one sample sequenced in a study of tumor-infiltrating lymphocytes in primary liver carcinoma. In addition to blood RNA drawn from unsorted whole blood, germline DNA was extracted. A constant-region primer primed TCR beta cDNA synthesis from 400 to 550 ng of total RNA. ARM-PCR was slightly modified, and three nested multiplex PCR rounds with it gave rise to the TCR beta libraries. Amplification in the first two PCR rounds was performed using TRBV1-TRBV30 forward primers and a C-beta reverse primer for around 9 cycles each. MiXCR was run by TCRdb on the multiplex PCR reads, yielding one entry per CDR3 protein. The sample has 320,000 or so distinct CDR3 sequences; approximately 65% are singletons. Input material: peripheral blood. These receptors originate from a man in his forties with primary liver carcinoma and hepatitis B virus infection.

The gene calls are TRBV6-1 and TRBJ2-7; 10 nucleotides align to TRBD2. The germline gives CDR1 MNHNS, CDR2 SASEGT. V shed 7 bases and J 7 bases; nucleotides not matched to a gene: 10. The CDR3 has 14 amino acids. This chain's CDR3 is CASNRLAGEGEQYF. CDR3 DNA sequence: TGTGCCAGCAATCGCCTAGCGGGAGAAGGGGAGCAGTACTTC.

As regards this clonotype: A much larger clone is a single base away; this may be a read error. The chain has TRBV6-6 and TRBJ1-1; D unresolved. Germline CDR1 and CDR2: MNHNY and SVGAGI (reference sequence). This CDR3 comprises 13 residues. The DNA of the CDR3 is TGTGTCAGCAGTTACGAACCGGAGTTGGGAGCTTTCTTT. This encodes CVSSYEPELGAFF.

The J gene is TRBJ2-3, the V gene TRBV10-3, with 7 bases fitting TRBD1. Germline trimming cut 0 bases from V and 2 bases from J; bases unmatched to any gene: 5. The CDR3 sequence is 16 residues long. The germline V gene encodes CDR1 ENHRY and CDR2 SYGVKD. The DNA of the CDR3 is TGTGCCATCAGTGAGTCAAAGGGGGCCGACACAGATACGCAGTATTTT. Protein product: CAISESKGADTDTQYF.

This clonotype was picked up many times. This chain joins TRBV12-3 or TRBV12-4 and TRBJ2-1, with TRBD2 matching 7 bases. This CDR3 spans 15 amino acids. V gave up 6 bases and J gave up 0 bases; unmatched junction bases: 5. The CDR3 loop is CASRPRGSSYNEQFF. The CDR3 coding sequence is TGTGCCAGCAGACCGCGGGGGAGCTCCTACAATGAGCAGTTCTTC.

In the case of this clonotype: A much larger clone is a single base away; this may be a read error. The conserved closing phenylalanine or tryptophan is absent in this CDR3, likely reflecting a read error. This rearrangement joins TRBV6-2 or TRBV6-3 to TRBJ2-5, with TRBD1 matching over 8 bases. Germline assignment: CDR1 MNHEY and CDR2 SVGEGT. V trimming: 5 bases; J trimming: 5 bases; junction bases outside the gene matches: 16. The CDR3 is 17 residues long. The CDR3 reads CASSRTPRGRFGETQYL. The CDR3, as DNA: TGTGCCAGCAGTCGAACCCCCAGGGGGCGATTCGGCGAGACCCAGTACCTC.

The chain is built from TRBV30 and TRBJ2-3, with no clear D. Germline-derived CDR1 and CDR2 are GTSNPN and SVGIG (reference sequence). CDR3 length: 13 residues. Between the trimmed V and J ends, which lost 5 bases and 6 bases, there was a span of 15 bases. This chain's CDR3 is CAWEDPSRDTQYF. Written as DNA, the CDR3 is TGTGCCTGGGAGGACCCCAGTAGGGATACGCAGTATTTT.

This clonotype was seen ten or more times. V and J are TRBV6-1 and TRBJ1-1, with unresolved D. The V end lost 7 bases, the J end lost 3 bases, and 12 bases lay between the germline ends. This CDR3 spans 13 amino acids. Germline assignment: CDR1 MNHNS and CDR2 SASEGT. CDR3 sequence reads: CASILTGDTEAFF. CDR3 DNA: TGTGCCAGCATTCTGACTGGGGACACTGAAGCTTTCTTT.

In DNA form, the CDR3 reads TGTGCCTGGAGTTTAACTGGGGGAAAAGATACGCAGTATTTT. Residues: CAWSLTGGKDTQYF. The chain employs TRBV30 and TRBJ2-3, with D perhaps given as TRBD1 or TRBD2 (5 bases each). Germline loops: CDR1 GTSNPN, CDR2 SVGIG (reference sequence). V was cut by 2 bases and J by 5 bases, with 14 bases left in between. The CDR3 loop spans 14 amino acids.

This clonotype was detected a few times. Here the CDR3 omits its conserved ending phenylalanine or tryptophan, so a read error is the likely source. V gene TRBV11-1 combines with J gene TRBJ2-7; 11 bases are shared with TRBD1. CDR3 length equals 14 residues. CDR1 is SGHAT and CDR2 is FQDESV in the germline V gene (reference sequence). The CDR3 spells CVSSTRDRGGEQYL. The DNA for the CDR3 is TGTGTCAGCAGCACCCGGGACAGGGGGGGCGAGCAGTACCTC.

This clonotype has just a few counts. A much more abundant neighbour one base away suggests this may be a read error. The chain joins TRBV10-3 to TRBJ2-7, with a possible D match to TRBD1 (5 bases). Germline CDR1 and CDR2: ENHRY and SYGVKD. This CDR3 has 12 amino acids. Trimming cost V 6 bases and J 5 bases, with 11 bases left between them. CDR3 loop: CAIRGIGDEQYF. The DNA for the CDR3 is TGTGCCATCAGGGGGATAGGGGACGAGCAGTACTTC.

This clonotype has a handful of counts. A much larger clone lies one base from this, so it may be a read error. V usage is TRBV29-1 and J usage is TRBJ1-2; tentatively, D is TRBD1 (5 bases). CDR3 size: 13 residues. The germline CDR1 and CDR2 sequences are SQVTM and ANQGSEA. CDR3 DNA sequence: TGCTGCGTTCTGACAGCGCAATATTATGGCTACACCTTC. It specifies CCVLTAQYYGYTF.

This clonotype was observed once. The germline gene is not matched at one end of the junction; a read error may be the cause. The genes are TRBV11-3 and TRBJ1-1; possible D gene TRBD1, 5 bases. The CDR3 is made up of 14 amino acids. Looked up from germline, CDR1 is SGHNT and CDR2 is YENEEA. The CDR3 sequence is CASSLNSLGTETFF. DNA for the CDR3: TGTGCCAGTAGCTTAAACAGTCTTGGGACTGAAACTTTCTTT.

This clonotype has a count of ten or more. The chain's CDR3 is CASSSLTSGRANEQFF. CDR3 bases: TGTGCCAGCAGTTCCCTAACTAGCGGGAGGGCCAATGAGCAGTTCTTC. The genes are TRBV11-2 and TRBJ2-1, with 13 nucleotides matching TRBD2. The CDR3 sequence is 16 residues long. With V trimmed by 6 bases and J by 6 bases, 8 bases remained unmatched. CDR1 and CDR2 (germline): SGHAT, FQNNGV.

This clonotype came up a few times. The gene calls are TRBV5-6 and TRBJ2-2; D perhaps matches TRBD1 (6 bases). CDR1 and CDR2 from the germline V gene are SGHDT and YYEEEE. The V end was cut by 0 bases, the J end by 2 bases, with 8 bases between. The CDR3 is 15 residues long. For the CDR3, the DNA is TGTGCCAGCAGCTTGGGGGGGACAAACACCGGGGAGCTGTTTTTT. This codes for CASSLGGTNTGELFF.

The V call is TRBV29-1, the J call TRBJ1-2; no clear D. The germline V gene encodes CDR1 SQVTM and CDR2 ANQGSEA. This CDR3 has 14 residues. The germline V and J ends were trimmed by 4 bases and 3 bases, with 15 bases remaining between them. The CDR3 protein is CSVGRHTGDYGYTF. In nucleotides, the CDR3 is TGCAGCGTTGGGCGGCATACCGGGGACTATGGCTACACCTTC.